The present T cell receptor (beta chain) was sequenced within a study of control samples from healthy donors and cancer patients. Data came from immunoSEQ multiplex PCR; TCRdb stores just in-frame clones and leaves some out. The sample shows fewer than 80,000 clones, almost 90% of them seen only once. Germline V lookup: CDR1 KGHSH, CDR2 LQKENI. Trimming removed 3 bases from V and 0 bases from J, with 15 bases in between. The CDR3 is made up of 17 amino acids. This chain joins TRBV18 and TRBJ1-3, with D perhaps matching TRBD1 (5 bases). Material: PBMCs. The receptor was derived from a man between 60 and 75 years old with colorectal cancer. CDR3 loop: CASSPVGKGASGNTIYF. CDR3 sequence (DNA): TGTGCCAGCTCACCGGTGGGAAAAGGGGCCTCTGGAAACACCATATATTTT.